This entry concerns a single TCR beta chain. One junction end disagrees with the germline gene, perhaps due to a read error. The data belong to a study of cytomegalovirus exposure and HLA in healthy donors. Profiled with immunoSEQ multiplex PCR; TCRdb holds only in-frame clones, not every one. Seen here are about 120,000 clones, around nine tenths observed once, and the top ten hold about 6.3%. The CDR3 length is 17 residues. The germline V gene encodes CDR1 LNHNV and CDR2 YYDKDF (reference sequence). Sequencing was done on a sample of PBMCs. This chain uses TRBV15 with TRBJ2-1, with D possibly matching TRBD1 (5 bases). The source is a woman younger than 35 in good health and CMV-seropositive. Here the CDR3 reads CATSRVDLWVGQNVQFF. The CDR3 region has the DNA TGTGCCACCAGCAGAGTGGATCTCTGGGTGGGGCAGAATGTGCAGTTCTTC.